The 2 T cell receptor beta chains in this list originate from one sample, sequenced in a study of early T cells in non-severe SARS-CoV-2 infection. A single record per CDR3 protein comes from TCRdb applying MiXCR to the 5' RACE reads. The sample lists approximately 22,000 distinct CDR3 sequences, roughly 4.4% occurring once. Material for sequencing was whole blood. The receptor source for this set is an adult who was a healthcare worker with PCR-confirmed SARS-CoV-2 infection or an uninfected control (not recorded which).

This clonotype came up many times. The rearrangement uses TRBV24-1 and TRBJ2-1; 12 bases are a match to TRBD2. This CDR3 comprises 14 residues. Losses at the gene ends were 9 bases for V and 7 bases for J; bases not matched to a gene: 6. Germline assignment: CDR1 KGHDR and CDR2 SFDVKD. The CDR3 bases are TGTGCCACCGGGGGGACTAGCGGGTCGAATGAGCAGTTCTTC. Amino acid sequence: CATGGTSGSNEQFF.

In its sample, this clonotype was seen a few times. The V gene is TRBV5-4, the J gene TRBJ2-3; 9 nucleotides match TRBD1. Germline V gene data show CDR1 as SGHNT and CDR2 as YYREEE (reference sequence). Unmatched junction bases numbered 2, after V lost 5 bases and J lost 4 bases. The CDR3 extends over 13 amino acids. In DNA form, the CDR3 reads TGTGCCAGCAGGGGACAGGGCTCAGATACGCAGTATTTT. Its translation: CASRGQGSDTQYF.